Listed here is a single T cell receptor beta chain. This sample stems from a study of T cell changes during pregnancy in multiple sclerosis. Trimming stripped 2 bases from V and 0 bases from J, with 5 bases between. CDR3 length: 14 residues. Germline lookup yields CDR1 LNHDA and CDR2 SQIVND (reference sequence). Some clones are missing from TCRdb's copy, which holds only in-frame ones; the method was immunoSEQ multiplex PCR. The sample has approximately 60,000 clones; 94% are singletons. This receptor was identified in a female donor with multiple sclerosis, enrolled in a pregnancy study. The chain joins TRBV19 to TRBJ1-5, with a tentative D call TRBD1 (5 bases). This material consisted of CD8+ T cells from peripheral blood mononuclear cells, taken in the third trimester of pregnancy. CDR3 residues: CASSIQGSNQPQHF. DNA of the CDR3: TGTGCCAGTAGTATACAGGGTAGCAATCAGCCCCAGCATTTT.